Following are 21 T cell receptor beta chains from one sample sequenced in a study of cytomegalovirus exposure and HLA in healthy donors (dated by TCRdb to 2016 to 2017). The method behind the library was the immunoSEQ multiplex PCR assay. The multiplex PCR relied on a mix of 60 forward primers for TCR Vbeta segments and 13 reverse primers for TCR Jbeta segments. Not all clones reach the TCRdb copy of this immuneACCESS table, which keeps in-frame sequences only. Checked studies attribute under half of the gap to unresolved V genes and leave the rest unexplained. Recorded for this sample are tens of thousands of clones; approximately 79% of them occurred a single time. The leading ten clones occupy about 10% of the sample. The sequenced sample consisted of PBMCs. These receptors were obtained from a woman under 30 in good health and CMV-seropositive.

This chain links TRBV5-1 with TRBJ1-1; TRBD1 matches at 8 bases. V gave up 1 base and J gave up 1 base; unmatched junction bases: 12. Germline assignment: CDR1 SGHRS and CDR2 YFSETQ. The CDR3 is 18 residues long. The CDR3 DNA reads TGCGCCAGCAGCTTGTTCAGGGGGCGCCGGGCAGGGAACACTGAAGCTTTCTTT. This encodes CASSLFRGRRAGNTEAFF.

The chain recombines TRBV29-1 with TRBJ2-5; 12 nucleotides match TRBD1. In germline, CDR1 is SQVTM, CDR2 ANQGSEA. The ends lost 0 bases at V and 5 bases at J; junction bases unmatched: 10. The CDR3 length is 17 residues. The DNA of the CDR3 is TGCAGCGTTGAAGATCCCCGGGACAGGGGGCGCGGTGAGACCCAGTACTTC. Its translation is CSVEDPRDRGRGETQYF.

The V gene is TRBV15, the J gene TRBJ1-2, with 7 positions matching TRBD1. In germline, CDR1 is LNHNV, CDR2 YYDKDF (reference sequence). This CDR3 region has 15 residues. V shed 0 bases and J 4 bases; nucleotides not matched to a gene: 5. In nucleotides, the CDR3 is TGTGCCACCAGCAGAGATCTTAGGGACAGCTATGGCTACACCTTC. Its translation is CATSRDLRDSYGYTF.

The chain uses TRBV6-4 and TRBJ2-3; 9 bases agree with TRBD2. The CDR3 length is 15 residues. Germline V CDR1 and CDR2: MRHNA, SNTAGT. The ends lost 3 bases at V and 2 bases at J; junction bases unmatched: 3. CDR3: CASSEASGNTDTQYF. The CDR3 DNA reads TGTGCCAGCAGTGAGGCTAGCGGGAACACAGATACGCAGTATTTT.

The chain has TRBV15 and TRBJ1-5, with TRBD1 identical over 7 bases. V lost 1 base to trimming and J lost 7 bases; unmatched junction nucleotides: 13. Germline CDR1 is LNHNV and CDR2 is YYDKDF (reference sequence). The CDR3 totals 17 residues. The CDR3 here is CATSRVRGEMRYQPQHF. In nucleotides, the CDR3 is TGTGCCACCAGCAGAGTCAGGGGGGAAATGCGCTACCAGCCCCAGCATTTT.

The chain carries TRBV19 and TRBJ2-5; 9 nucleotides align to TRBD1. TRBJ2-7 explains the end of the DNA better; the J call may be wrong. The CDR3 totals 14 residues. Germline values: CDR1 LNHDA, CDR2 SQIVND (reference sequence). CDR3 loop: CASSRTGASYEQYF. The CDR3 DNA sequence: TGTGCCAGTAGTAGGACAGGGGCCTCCTACGAGCAGTACTTC.

V is TRBV28 and J is TRBJ2-5, with 8 nucleotides matching TRBD2. Unmatched junction bases numbered 9, after V lost 5 bases and J lost 1 base. CDR1 and CDR2 from the germline V gene are MDHEN and SYDVKM. The CDR3 covers 16 residues. The DNA of the CDR3 is TGTGCCAGCAGTAACCACGGGGCGGGGGGCCAAGAGACCCAGTACTTC. It specifies CASSNHGAGGQETQYF.

This rearrangement joins TRBV27 to TRBJ2-7; tentative D call: TRBD2 (5 bases). This CDR3 comprises 13 residues. Per the germline V gene, CDR1 is MNHEY and CDR2 is SMNVEV (reference sequence). With 6 bases removed from V and 6 bases from J, the gap between germline ends came to 15 bases. CDR3 coding DNA: TGTGCCAGCAGATACCTCCGAGGGTTCGAGCAGTACTTC. It specifies CASRYLRGFEQYF.

This clone has only a few counts. This CDR3 is CSGLKGETQYF. CDR3 nucleotide sequence: TGCAGCGGTCTTAAGGGGGAGACCCAGTACTTC. The genes are TRBV29-1 and TRBJ2-5, with D possibly being TRBD1 (5 bases). Trimming stripped 7 bases from V and 5 bases from J, with 11 bases between. This CDR3 is built from 11 residues. CDR1 is SQVTM and CDR2 is ANQGSEA in the germline V gene.

The chain employs TRBV2 and TRBJ1-2, with D hard to call. This CDR3 comprises 12 residues. V lost 1 base, J lost 8 bases, and 8 bases lay in between. The germline CDR1 and CDR2 sequences are SNHLY and FYNNEI. CDR3 coding DNA: TGTGCCAGCAGTGAAGGAGGCCCCGGCTACACCTTC. Protein product: CASSEGGPGYTF.

The chain carries TRBV7-3 and TRBJ2-7, with D maybe TRBD2 (7 bases). V lost 0 bases to trimming and J lost 6 bases, with 15 bases between them. Germline V gene lookup returns CDR1 SGHTA and CDR2 FQGTGA. The CDR3 covers 15 residues. This CDR3 reads CASSLTPGGAFEQYF. The CDR3 region has the DNA TGTGCCAGCAGCTTAACCCCTGGGGGGGCTTTCGAGCAGTACTTC.

The sample holds a few counts of this clone. The rearrangement joins TRBV6-5 to TRBJ1-4; perhaps TRBD1 as D (6 bases). CDR3 length: 14 amino acids. V gave up 2 bases and J gave up 6 bases, with 10 bases separating them. Germline CDR1 reads MNHEY; CDR2 reads SVGAGI. The CDR3 DNA reads TGTGCCAGCAGTTACCGGGACAAGGATGAAAAACTGTTTTTT. Translating it yields CASSYRDKDEKLFF.

This clone was picked up one time. This chain uses TRBV19 with TRBJ1-2, with D possibly matching TRBD1 (5 bases). The CDR3 contains 12 residues. Germline V lookup: CDR1 LNHDA, CDR2 SQIVND (reference sequence). Trimming took 8 bases from V and 8 from J, leaving 15 bases between them. Written as DNA, the CDR3 is TGTGCCAGTTCACCCGGGGGAGGCGGCTACACCTTC. Translated, it gives CASSPGGGGYTF. Complete variable domain (other parts from reference TRBV19 and TRBJ1-2): DGGITQSPKYLFRKEGQNVTLSCEQNLNHDAMYWYRQDPGQGLRLIYYSQIVNDFQKGDIAEGYSVSREKKESFPLTVTSAQKNPTAFYLCASSPGGGGYTFGSGTRLTVV.

This rearrangement joins TRBV19 to TRBJ2-1, with D possibly TRBD2 on 6 matching bases. The CDR3 loop spans 15 amino acids. Germline values: CDR1 LNHDA, CDR2 SQIVND (reference sequence). Deletions cut 2 bases from V and 0 bases from J, with 8 bases between. CDR3 DNA sequence: TGTGCCAGTAGTATAACCGGGGGCTCCTACAATGAGCAGTTCTTC. This encodes CASSITGGSYNEQFF.

The chain joins TRBV7-3 to TRBJ2-5; D possibly corresponds to TRBD1 (5 bases). The length of the CDR3 is 13 residues. CDR1 and CDR2 (germline): SGHTA, FQGTGA. V lost 5 bases to trimming and J lost 5 bases, with 12 bases between them. The CDR3 sequence: CASSQGLGETQYF. CDR3 DNA sequence: TGTGCCAGCAGCCAGGGTTTGGGGGAGACCCAGTACTTC.

V usage is TRBV6-6 and J usage is TRBJ2-3, with 12 bases that match TRBD2. Germline V gene lookup returns CDR1 MNHNY and CDR2 SVGAGI (reference sequence). CDR3 length: 15 amino acids. Losses at the gene ends were 7 bases for V and 2 bases for J; bases not matched to a gene: 4. The DNA for the CDR3 is TGTGCCAGCATCAGGACTAGCGGGACCACAGATACGCAGTATTTT. Residues: CASIRTSGTTDTQYF.

The V and J genes are TRBV9 and TRBJ2-1; perhaps TRBD2 as D (6 bases). Trimming pared 4 bases from V and 8 bases from J, leaving 19 bases between. Germline CDR1 and CDR2: SGDLS and YYNGEE. The CDR3 is 15 amino acids. The CDR3 loop is CASSPRLDKDYEQFF. CDR3 sequence (DNA): TGTGCCAGCAGCCCCCGACTAGACAAAGACTATGAGCAGTTCTTC.

This chain uses TRBV5-6 with TRBJ2-5; possible D gene TRBD2, 5 bases. The CDR3 totals 16 residues. Trimming removed 3 bases from V and 3 bases from J, with 18 bases in between. Germline loops: CDR1 SGHDT, CDR2 YYEEEE. CDR3 protein: CASSSYRGRREETQYF. As DNA, the CDR3 is TGTGCCAGCAGCTCCTATCGAGGGAGAAGAGAAGAGACCCAGTACTTC.

Only a few counts were recorded for this clone. V is TRBV30 and J is TRBJ1-5, with a weak D call TRBD1 (5 bases). Per germline, CDR1 GTSNPN and CDR2 SVGIG (reference sequence). The CDR3 covers 13 residues. Trimming shortened V by 0 bases and J by 2 bases, and 5 bases separated the two germline ends. This chain's CDR3 is CAWSVGGNQPQHF. As DNA, the CDR3 is TGTGCCTGGAGTGTAGGGGGCAATCAGCCCCAGCATTTT. Full variable domain (remainder filled in from reference TRBV30 and TRBJ1-5): SQTIHQWPATLVQPVGSPLSLECTVEGTSNPNLYWYRQAAGRGLQLLFYSVGIGQISSEVPQNLSASRPQDRQFILSSKKLLLSDSGFYLCAWSVGGNQPQHFGDGTRLSIL.

This clone was detected only once. This chain links TRBV11-2 with TRBJ2-5; 7 bases line up with TRBD2. V was pared by 4 bases and J by 2 bases, with 13 bases of the junction left unmatched. Germline-derived CDR1 and CDR2 are SGHAT and FQNNGV. The CDR3 has 17 amino acids. The CDR3 nucleotides read TGTGCCAGCAGCTCCCACGAGTCTAGCGGCCCACAAGAGACCCAGTACTTC. Residues: CASSSHESSGPQETQYF.

This clone has only one observation. The chain combines TRBV9 with TRBJ2-1; 7 nucleotides align to TRBD1. The CDR3 extends over 16 amino acids. Germline V lookup: CDR1 SGDLS, CDR2 YYNGEE. Losses at the gene ends were 0 bases for V and 9 bases for J; bases not matched to a gene: 12. The CDR3, as DNA: TGTGCCAGCAGCGTAGGGGGTCGGGACAGTTCCAGTGAGCAGTTCTTC. Translating it yields CASSVGGRDSSSEQFF. Complete variable domain (other parts from reference TRBV9 and TRBJ2-1): DSGVTQTPKHLITATGQRVTLRCSPRSGDLSVYWYQQSLDQGLQFLIQYYNGEERAKGNILERFSAQQFPDLHSELNLSSLELGDSALYFCASSVGGRDSSSEQFFGPGTRLTVL.